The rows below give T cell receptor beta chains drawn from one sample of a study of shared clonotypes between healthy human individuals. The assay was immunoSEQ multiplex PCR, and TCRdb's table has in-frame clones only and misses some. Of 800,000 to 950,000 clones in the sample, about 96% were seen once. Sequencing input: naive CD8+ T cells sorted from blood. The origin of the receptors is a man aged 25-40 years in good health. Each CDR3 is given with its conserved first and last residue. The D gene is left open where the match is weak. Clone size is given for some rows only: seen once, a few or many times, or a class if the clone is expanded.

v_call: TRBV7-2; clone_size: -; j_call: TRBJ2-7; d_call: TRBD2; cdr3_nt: TGTGCCAGCAGCTTAGCGCTAAATGAATTAGCGGGAGACGAGCAGTACTTC; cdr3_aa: CASSLALNELAGDEQYF
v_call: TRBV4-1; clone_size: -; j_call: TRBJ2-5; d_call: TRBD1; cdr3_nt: TGCGCCAGCGGGCGACAGGGGTATGGGGAGACCCAGTACTTC; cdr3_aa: CASGRQGYGETQYF
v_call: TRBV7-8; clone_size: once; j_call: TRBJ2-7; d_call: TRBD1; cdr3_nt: TGTGCCAGCAGCTTAGCGAGACAGGGGGCGCGGGAGCAGTACTTC; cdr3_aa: CASSLARQGAREQYF
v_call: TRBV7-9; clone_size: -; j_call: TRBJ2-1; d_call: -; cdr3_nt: TGTGCCAGCAGCCCTAAAGAGAGCGTGAGCTCCTACAATGAGCAGTTCTTC; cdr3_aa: CASSPKESVSSYNEQFF
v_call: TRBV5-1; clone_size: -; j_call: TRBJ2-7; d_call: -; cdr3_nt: TGCGCCAGCAGCTTGTCCGGCTACGAGCAGTACTTC; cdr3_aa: CASSLSGYEQYF
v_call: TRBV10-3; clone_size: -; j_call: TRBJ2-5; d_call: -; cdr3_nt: TGTGCCATCAGTGGATCGGGAGAGACCCAGTACTTC; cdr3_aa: CAISGSGETQYF
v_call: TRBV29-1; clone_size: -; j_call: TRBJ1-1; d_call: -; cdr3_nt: TGCAGCGTTGTCGTCAGGGATTGGTACACTGAAGCTTTCTTT; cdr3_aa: CSVVVRDWYTEAFF
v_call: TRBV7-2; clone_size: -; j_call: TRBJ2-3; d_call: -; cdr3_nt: TGTGCCAGCAGCTTACCCCCGAAGACAGTGTATAGCACAGATACGCAGTATTTT; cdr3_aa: CASSLPPKTVYSTDTQYF
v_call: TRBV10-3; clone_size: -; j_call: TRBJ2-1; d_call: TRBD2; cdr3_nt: TGTGCCATCAGTGAGACGGGGGGCAATGAGCAGTTCTTC; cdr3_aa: CAISETGGNEQFF
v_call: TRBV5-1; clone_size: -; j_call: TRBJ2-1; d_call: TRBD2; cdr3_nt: TGCGCCAGCAGCCTAGGTCTAGCGGGAGAAAGATGGAATGAGCAGTTCTTC; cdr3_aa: CASSLGLAGERWNEQFF
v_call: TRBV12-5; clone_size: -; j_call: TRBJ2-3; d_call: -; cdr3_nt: TGTGCTAGTGGTTTGGTGGACAGTCCTGGCACAGATACGCAGTATTTT; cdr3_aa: CASGLVDSPGTDTQYF
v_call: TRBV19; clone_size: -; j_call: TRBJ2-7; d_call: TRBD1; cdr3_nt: TGTGCCAGTACCCAAGGGACAGCCGCCATCTACGAGCAGTACTTC; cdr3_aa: CASTQGTAAIYEQYF
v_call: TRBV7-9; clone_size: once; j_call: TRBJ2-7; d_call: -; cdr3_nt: TGTGCCAGCAGCCAGACGACAGTCTCCGAGCCGTACTTC; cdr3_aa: CASSQTTVSEPYF
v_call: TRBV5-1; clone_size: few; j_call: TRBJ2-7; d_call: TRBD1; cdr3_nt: TGCGCCAGCAGCCGGACAGGGGGCAGAAACGAGCAGTACTTC; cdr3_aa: CASSRTGGRNEQYF
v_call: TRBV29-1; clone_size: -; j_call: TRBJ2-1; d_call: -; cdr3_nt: TGCAGCGTTGTCTTAGCGTCTCCGAATGAGCAGTTCTTC; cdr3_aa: CSVVLASPNEQFF
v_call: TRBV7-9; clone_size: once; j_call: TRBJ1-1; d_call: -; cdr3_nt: TGTGCCAGCAGCGCCGGGCCAAACACTGAAGCTTTCTTT; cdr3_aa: CASSAGPNTEAFF
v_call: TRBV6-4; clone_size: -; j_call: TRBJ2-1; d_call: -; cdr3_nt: TGTGCCAGCAGTGACTGGGCGGACCCCTACAATGAGCAGTTCTTC; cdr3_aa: CASSDWADPYNEQFF
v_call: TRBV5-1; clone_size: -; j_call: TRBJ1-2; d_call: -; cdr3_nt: TGCGCCAGCACGACCGACAGCGACAATTACTATGGCTACACCTTC; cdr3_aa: CASTTDSDNYYGYTF
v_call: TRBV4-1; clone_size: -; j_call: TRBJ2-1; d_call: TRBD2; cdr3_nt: TGCGCCAGCAGCCAAGTACTAAGCGGGAGATATGAGCAGTTCTTC; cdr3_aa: CASSQVLSGRYEQFF